These 10 T cell receptor beta chains came from one sample sequenced in a study of shared clonotypes between healthy human individuals. CD8 cells regarded as naive lacked CD45RO, were positively chosen for CCR7, and omitted terminally differentiated effector memory CD45RA+ cells. Profiled with immunoSEQ multiplex PCR; TCRdb holds only in-frame clones, not every one. The sample contains under 700,000 clones, approximately 95% of which appear only once. The sequencing sample was made of naive CD8+ T cells sorted from blood. The receptors here all came from a woman aged 30 to 39 in good health.

This chain connects TRBV6-1 to TRBJ1-1, with 9 bases lining up with TRBD1. The CDR3 contains 14 residues. CDR1 and CDR2 from the germline V gene are MNHNS and SASEGT. Trimming took 7 bases from V and 3 from J; bases not matched to a gene: 6. The CDR3 sequence is CASINRGLDTEAFF. The CDR3 DNA reads TGTGCCAGCATTAACAGGGGGCTGGACACTGAAGCTTTCTTT.

The gene calls are TRBV20-1 and TRBJ2-1, with D possibly being TRBD1 or TRBD2 (6 bases each). V was pared by 2 bases and J by 14 bases, with 13 bases between. The CDR3 spans 11 residues. The V gene's germline CDR1 is DFQATT and CDR2 SNEGSKA (reference sequence). In DNA, the CDR3 is TGCAGTGCTAGACATGAGGGGGAGGAGTTCTTC. This sequence encodes CSARHEGEEFF.

The rearrangement joins TRBV6-5 to TRBJ2-7; D is perhaps TRBD2 (5 bases). The V end was cut by 7 bases, the J end by 0 bases, with 16 bases between. Germline loops: CDR1 MNHEY, CDR2 SVGAGI. The CDR3 is 15 amino acids. In nucleotides, the CDR3 is TGTGCCAGCAAAGTATCGGGGTTTGGCTCCTACGAGCAGTACTTC. Translated: CASKVSGFGSYEQYF.

The gene calls are TRBV4-1 and TRBJ2-7; 8 nucleotides align to TRBD2. V lost 4 bases to trimming and J lost 3 bases; unmatched junction nucleotides: 5. Germline CDR1 MGHRA, CDR2 YSYEKL. The length of the CDR3 is 14 residues. The CDR3 is CASSRRGGLYEQYF. The CDR3 DNA sequence: TGCGCCAGCAGCCGTCGCGGGGGGCTCTACGAGCAGTACTTC.

This chain uses TRBV13 with TRBJ1-2; TRBD1 might be the D (6 bases). CDR1 and CDR2 (germline): PRHDT, FYEKMQ (reference sequence). Trimming stripped 5 bases from V and 3 bases from J, with 16 bases between. This CDR3 is built from 15 residues. The CDR3 nucleotides are TGTGCCAGCAGCCCAAAGGGGGGGCGCGACTATGGCTACACCTTC. Translated: CASSPKGGRDYGYTF. Looking up the rest from reference TRBV13 and TRBJ1-2 gives the full variable domain: AAGVIQSPRHLIKEKRETATLKCYPIPRHDTVYWYQQGPGQDPQFLISFYEKMQSDKGSIPDRFSAQQFSDYHSELNMSSLELGDSALYFCASSPKGGRDYGYTFGSGTRLTVV.

V is TRBV28 and J is TRBJ1-1; D call uncertain. The V gene lost 5 bases and the J gene lost 11 bases, with 9 bases spanning the gap. The CDR3 is made up of 10 amino acids. The germline V gene encodes CDR1 MDHEN and CDR2 SYDVKM. This chain's CDR3 is CASSTTRAFF. In nucleotides, the CDR3 is TGTGCCAGCAGTACAACTAGGGCTTTCTTT.

The rearrangement links TRBV5-6 to TRBJ2-7, with D perhaps assigned TRBD1 or TRBD2 (7 bases each). The CDR3 runs to 12 residues. V gave up 4 bases and J gave up 5 bases, with 10 bases separating them. Germline CDR1 and CDR2: SGHDT and YYEEEE. The CDR3 DNA reads as TGTGCCAGCAGCCAGGGGGGGGACGAGCAGTACTTC. Protein: CASSQGGDEQYF.

This chain connects TRBV6-5 to TRBJ1-1, with 12 bases identical to TRBD1. Germline V gene lookup returns CDR1 MNHEY and CDR2 SVGAGI. The junction had 0 bases not matched to a gene; V was cut back by 0 bases and J by 4 bases. The CDR3 runs to 15 residues. Written as DNA, the CDR3 is TGTGCCAGCAGTTACTCGGGACAGGGGGCCACTGAAGCTTTCTTT. This translates into CASSYSGQGATEAFF.

The chain couples TRBV27 to TRBJ1-5, with D possibly being TRBD1 (5 bases). Trimming left V 10 bases short and J 0 bases short, with 13 bases between. In germline, CDR1 is MNHEY, CDR2 SMNVEV (reference sequence). CDR3 length: 14 residues. CDR3 in amino acids: CATSTVSSNQPQHF. The CDR3 region has the DNA TGTGCCACCTCGACAGTTTCTAGCAATCAGCCCCAGCATTTT.

This CDR3 is CARQGARSNTEAFF. The CDR3, as DNA: TGTGCCAGACAGGGGGCCCGATCCAACACTGAAGCTTTCTTT. This sequence joins TRBV2 and TRBJ1-1; the match to TRBD1 covers 9 bases. The CDR3 covers 14 residues. Germline loops: CDR1 SNHLY, CDR2 FYNNEI. Unmatched junction bases numbered 7, after V lost 9 bases and J lost 2 bases.